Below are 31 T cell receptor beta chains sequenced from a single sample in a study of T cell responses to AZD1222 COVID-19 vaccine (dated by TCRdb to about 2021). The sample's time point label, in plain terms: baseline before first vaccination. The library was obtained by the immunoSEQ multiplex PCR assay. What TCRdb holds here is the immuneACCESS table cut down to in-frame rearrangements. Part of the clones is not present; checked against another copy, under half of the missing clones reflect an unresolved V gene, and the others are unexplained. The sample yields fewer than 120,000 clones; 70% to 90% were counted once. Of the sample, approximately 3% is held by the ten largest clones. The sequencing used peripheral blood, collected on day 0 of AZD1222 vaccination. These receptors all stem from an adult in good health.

As DNA, the CDR3 is TGCGCCAGCAGCTTTTGGACAGACACCTACGAGCAGTACTTC. Translation gives CASSFWTDTYEQYF. V is TRBV5-1 and J is TRBJ2-7; a possible D gene is TRBD1 (6 bases). The germline V gene encodes CDR1 SGHRS and CDR2 YFSETQ. Trimming removed 2 bases from V and 2 bases from J, with 11 bases in between. This CDR3 is built from 14 residues.

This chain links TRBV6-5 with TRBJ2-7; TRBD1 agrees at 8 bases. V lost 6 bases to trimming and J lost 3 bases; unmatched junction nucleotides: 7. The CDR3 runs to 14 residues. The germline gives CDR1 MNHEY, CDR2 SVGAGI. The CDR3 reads CASSQGATHYEQYF. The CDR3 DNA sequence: TGTGCCAGCAGCCAGGGGGCGACTCACTACGAGCAGTACTTC.

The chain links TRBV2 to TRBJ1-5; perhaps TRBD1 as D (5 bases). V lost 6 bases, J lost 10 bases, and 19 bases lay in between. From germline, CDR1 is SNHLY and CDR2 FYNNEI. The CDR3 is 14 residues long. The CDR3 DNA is TGTGCCAGCAGCTACGGGGGAGGCAGGGAACCCCAGCATTTT. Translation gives CASSYGGGREPQHF.

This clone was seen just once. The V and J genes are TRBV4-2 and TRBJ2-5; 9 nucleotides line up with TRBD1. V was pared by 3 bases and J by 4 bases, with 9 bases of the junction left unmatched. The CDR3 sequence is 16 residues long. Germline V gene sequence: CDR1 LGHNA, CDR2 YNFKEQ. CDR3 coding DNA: TGTGCCAGCAGCCAGGCGACAGGGGGGGGAGGAGAGACCCAGTACTTC. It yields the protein CASSQATGGGGETQYF.

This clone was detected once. CDR3 sequence (DNA): TGTGCCAGCAGTGATAATCCTACAGAAGGCAATCAGCCCCAGCATTTT. Translation: CASSDNPTEGNQPQHF. This chain uses TRBV2 with TRBJ1-5; D not certain. CDR1 is SNHLY and CDR2 is FYNNEI in the germline V gene. The V and J ends lost 3 bases and 2 bases respectively, with 14 bases between them. This CDR3 contains 16 residues.

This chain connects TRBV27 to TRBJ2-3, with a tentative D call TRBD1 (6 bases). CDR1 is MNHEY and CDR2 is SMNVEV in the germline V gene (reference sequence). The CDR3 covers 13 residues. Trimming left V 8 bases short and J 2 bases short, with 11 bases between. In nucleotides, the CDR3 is TGTGCCAGCTACGGACAGTTCACAGATACGCAGTATTTT. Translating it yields CASYGQFTDTQYF.

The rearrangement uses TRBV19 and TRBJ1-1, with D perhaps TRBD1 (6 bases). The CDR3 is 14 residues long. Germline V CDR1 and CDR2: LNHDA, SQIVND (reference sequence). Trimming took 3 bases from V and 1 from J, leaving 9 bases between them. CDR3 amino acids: CASSIGQTNTEAFF. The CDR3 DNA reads TGTGCCAGTAGTATCGGACAGACGAACACTGAAGCTTTCTTT.

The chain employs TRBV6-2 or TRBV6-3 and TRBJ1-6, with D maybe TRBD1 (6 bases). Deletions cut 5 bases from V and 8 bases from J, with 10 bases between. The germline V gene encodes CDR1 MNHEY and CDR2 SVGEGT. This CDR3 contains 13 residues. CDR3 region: CASSMWTDSPLHF. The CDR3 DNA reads TGTGCCAGCAGTATGTGGACAGATTCACCCCTCCACTTT.

CDR3 region: CASSIRDRDGNTIYF. For the CDR3, the DNA is TGTGCCAGCAGTATCAGGGACAGGGACGGAAACACCATATATTTT. The genes are TRBV6-4 and TRBJ1-3, with TRBD1 matching over 9 bases. Trimming at V came to 5 bases and at J to 4 bases, leaving 6 bases not matched to a gene. Germline values: CDR1 MRHNA, CDR2 SNTAGT. The CDR3 is 15 residues long.

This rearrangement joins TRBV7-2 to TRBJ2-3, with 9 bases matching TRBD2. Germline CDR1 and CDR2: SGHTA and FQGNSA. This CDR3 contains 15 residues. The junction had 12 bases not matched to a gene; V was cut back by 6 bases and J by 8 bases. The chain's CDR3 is CASRSGGGARGTQYF. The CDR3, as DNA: TGTGCCAGCAGAAGTGGCGGGGGGGCAAGGGGTACGCAGTATTTT.

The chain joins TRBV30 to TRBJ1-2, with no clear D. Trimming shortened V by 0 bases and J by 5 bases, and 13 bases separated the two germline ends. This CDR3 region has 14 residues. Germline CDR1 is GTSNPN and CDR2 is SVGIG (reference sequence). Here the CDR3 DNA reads TGTGCCTGGAGTGTTCTGGTGGGTTTGTATGGCTACACCTTC. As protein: CAWSVLVGLYGYTF.

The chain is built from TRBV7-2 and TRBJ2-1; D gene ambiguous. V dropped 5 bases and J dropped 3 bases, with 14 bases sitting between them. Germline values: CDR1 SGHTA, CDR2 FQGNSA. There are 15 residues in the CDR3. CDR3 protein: CASSKEPGIYNEQFF. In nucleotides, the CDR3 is TGTGCCAGCAGCAAGGAGCCGGGCATCTACAATGAGCAGTTCTTC.

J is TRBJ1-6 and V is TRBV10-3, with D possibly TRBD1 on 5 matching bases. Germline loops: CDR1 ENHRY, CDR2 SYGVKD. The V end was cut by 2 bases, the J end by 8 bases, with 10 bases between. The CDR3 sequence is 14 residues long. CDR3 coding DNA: TGTGCCATCAGTGAGGGGCAGGGAGATTCACCCCTCCACTTT. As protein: CAISEGQGDSPLHF.

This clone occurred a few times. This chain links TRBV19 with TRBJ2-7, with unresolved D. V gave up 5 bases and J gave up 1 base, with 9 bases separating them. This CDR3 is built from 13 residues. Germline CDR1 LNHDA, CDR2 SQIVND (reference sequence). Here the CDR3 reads CASSSGRSYEQYF. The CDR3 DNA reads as TGTGCCAGTAGTTCGGGCAGATCCTACGAGCAGTACTTC.

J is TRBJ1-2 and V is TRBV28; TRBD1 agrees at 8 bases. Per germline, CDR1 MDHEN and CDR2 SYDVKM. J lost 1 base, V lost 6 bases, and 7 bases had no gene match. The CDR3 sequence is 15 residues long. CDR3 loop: CASRTAGGGNYGYTF. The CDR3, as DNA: TGTGCCAGCAGAACAGCAGGGGGCGGTAACTATGGCTACACCTTC.

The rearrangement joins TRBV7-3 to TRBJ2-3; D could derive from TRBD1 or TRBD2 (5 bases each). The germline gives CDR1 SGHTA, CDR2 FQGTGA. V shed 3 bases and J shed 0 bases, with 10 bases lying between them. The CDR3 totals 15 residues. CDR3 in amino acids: CASSLAGTSTDTQYF. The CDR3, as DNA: TGTGCCAGCAGCTTGGCAGGGACGAGCACAGATACGCAGTATTTT.

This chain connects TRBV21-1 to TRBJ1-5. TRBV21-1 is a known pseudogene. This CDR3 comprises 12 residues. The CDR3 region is CARPHPYQPQHF. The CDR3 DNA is TGTGCCAGGCCCCACCCATATCAGCCCCAGCATTTT.

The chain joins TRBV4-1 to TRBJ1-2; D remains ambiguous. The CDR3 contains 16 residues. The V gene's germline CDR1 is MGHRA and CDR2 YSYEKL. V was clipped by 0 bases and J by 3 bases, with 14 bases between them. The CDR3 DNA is TGCGCCAGCAGCCAAGATCCGGCGGAGAAAGACTATGGCTACACCTTC. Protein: CASSQDPAEKDYGYTF.

CDR3 sequence (DNA): TGTGCCAGCAGCCCCCAAACGGGGTTCACAGATACGCAGTATTTT. Its protein product is CASSPQTGFTDTQYF. The rearrangement uses TRBV5-4 and TRBJ2-3; tentatively, D is TRBD2 (5 bases). Per the germline V gene, CDR1 is SGHNT and CDR2 is YYREEE (reference sequence). Trimming removed 4 bases at V and 2 bases at J, with 14 bases between. The CDR3 covers 15 residues. Together with reference TRBV5-4 and TRBJ2-3, the CDR3 gives the full variable domain: ETGVTQSPTHLIKTRGQQVTLRCSSQSGHNTVSWYQQALGQGPQFIFQYYREEENGRGNFPPRFSGLQFPNYSSELNVNALELDDSALYLCASSPQTGFTDTQYFGPGTRLTVL.

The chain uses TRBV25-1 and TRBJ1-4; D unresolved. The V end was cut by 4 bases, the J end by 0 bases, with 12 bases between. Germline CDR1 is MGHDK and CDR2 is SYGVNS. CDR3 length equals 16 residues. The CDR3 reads CASSAGRFATNEKLFF. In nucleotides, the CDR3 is TGTGCCAGCAGTGCCGGACGGTTTGCAACTAATGAAAAACTGTTTTTT.

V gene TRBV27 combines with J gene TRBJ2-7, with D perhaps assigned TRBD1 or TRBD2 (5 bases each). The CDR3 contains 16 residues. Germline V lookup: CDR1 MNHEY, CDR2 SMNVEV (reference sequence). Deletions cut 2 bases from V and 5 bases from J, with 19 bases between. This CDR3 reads CASSLKPRTGRNEQYF. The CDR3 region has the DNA TGTGCCAGCAGTTTAAAACCCCGGACGGGGCGCAACGAGCAGTACTTC.

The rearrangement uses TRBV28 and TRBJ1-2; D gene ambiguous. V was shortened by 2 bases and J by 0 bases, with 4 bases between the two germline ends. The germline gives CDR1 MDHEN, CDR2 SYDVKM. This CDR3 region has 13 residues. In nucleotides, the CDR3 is TGTGCCAGCAGTTTAGGGACTAACTATGGCTACACCTTC. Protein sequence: CASSLGTNYGYTF.

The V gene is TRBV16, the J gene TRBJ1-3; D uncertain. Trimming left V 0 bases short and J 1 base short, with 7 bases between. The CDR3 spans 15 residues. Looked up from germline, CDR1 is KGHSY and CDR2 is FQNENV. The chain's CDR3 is CASSQSGGSGNTIYF. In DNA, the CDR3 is TGTGCCAGCAGCCAATCGGGAGGATCTGGAAACACCATATATTTT. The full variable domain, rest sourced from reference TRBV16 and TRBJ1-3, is GEEVAQTPKHLVRGEGQKAKLYCAPIKGHSYVFWYQQVLKNEFKFLISFQNENVFDETGMPKERFSAKCLPNSPCSLEIQATKLEDSAVYFCASSQSGGSGNTIYFGEGSWLTVV.

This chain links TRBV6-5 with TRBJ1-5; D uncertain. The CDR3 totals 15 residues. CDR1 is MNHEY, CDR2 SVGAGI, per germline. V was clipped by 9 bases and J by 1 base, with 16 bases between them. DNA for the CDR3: TGTGCCAGGGGAATCCGGCTTGTAAGCAATCAGCCCCAGCATTTT. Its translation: CARGIRLVSNQPQHF.

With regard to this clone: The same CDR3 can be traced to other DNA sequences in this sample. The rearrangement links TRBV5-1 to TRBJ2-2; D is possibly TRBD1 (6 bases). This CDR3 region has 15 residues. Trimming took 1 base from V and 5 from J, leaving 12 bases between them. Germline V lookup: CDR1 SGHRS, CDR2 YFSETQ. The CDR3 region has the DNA TGCGCCAGCAGCTTGTTAGGGGGTCGGACCGGGGAGCTGTTTTTT. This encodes CASSLLGGRTGELFF.

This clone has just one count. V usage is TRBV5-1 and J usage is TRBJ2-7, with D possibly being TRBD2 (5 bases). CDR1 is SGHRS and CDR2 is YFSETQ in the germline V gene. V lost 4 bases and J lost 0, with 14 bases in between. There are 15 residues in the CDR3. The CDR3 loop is CASSPEEEFSYEQYF. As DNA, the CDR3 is TGCGCCAGCAGCCCCGAGGAGGAATTCTCCTACGAGCAGTACTTC.

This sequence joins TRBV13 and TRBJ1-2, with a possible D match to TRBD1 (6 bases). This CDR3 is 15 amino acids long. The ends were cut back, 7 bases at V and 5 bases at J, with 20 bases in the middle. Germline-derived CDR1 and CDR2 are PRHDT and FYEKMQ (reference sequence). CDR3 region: CASTLAQGIAYGYTF. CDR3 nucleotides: TGTGCCAGCACCCTTGCGCAGGGGATAGCATATGGCTACACCTTC. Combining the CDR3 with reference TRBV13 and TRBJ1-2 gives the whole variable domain AAGVIQSPRHLIKEKRETATLKCYPIPRHDTVYWYQQGPGQDPQFLISFYEKMQSDKGSIPDRFSAQQFSDYHSELNMSSLELGDSALYFCASTLAQGIAYGYTFGSGTRLTVV.

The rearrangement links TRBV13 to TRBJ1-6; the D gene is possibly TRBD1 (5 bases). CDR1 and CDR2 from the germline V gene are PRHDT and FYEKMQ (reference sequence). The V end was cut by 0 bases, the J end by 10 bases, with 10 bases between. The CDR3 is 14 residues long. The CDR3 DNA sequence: TGTGCCAGCAGCTTAGGGACAGCTCGATCACCCCTCCACTTT. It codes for CASSLGTARSPLHF.

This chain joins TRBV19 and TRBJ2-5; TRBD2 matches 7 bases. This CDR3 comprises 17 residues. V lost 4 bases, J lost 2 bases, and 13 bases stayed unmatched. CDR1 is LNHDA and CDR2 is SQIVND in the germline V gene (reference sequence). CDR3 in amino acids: CASSRGITWREQETQYF. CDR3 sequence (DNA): TGTGCCAGTAGTAGGGGGATCACTTGGCGGGAGCAAGAGACCCAGTACTTC.

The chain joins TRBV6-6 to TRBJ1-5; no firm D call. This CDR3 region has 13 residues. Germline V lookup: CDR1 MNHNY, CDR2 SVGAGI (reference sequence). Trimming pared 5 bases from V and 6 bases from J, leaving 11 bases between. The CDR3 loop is CASSTIGGQPQHF. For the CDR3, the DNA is TGTGCCAGCAGTACCATTGGTGGTCAGCCCCAGCATTTT.

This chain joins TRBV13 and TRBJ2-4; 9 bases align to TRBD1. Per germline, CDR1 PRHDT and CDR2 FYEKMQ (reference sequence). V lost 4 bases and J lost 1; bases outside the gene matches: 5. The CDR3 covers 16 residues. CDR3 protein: CASSSGTGIAKNIQYF. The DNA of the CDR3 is TGTGCCAGCAGCTCGGGGACAGGGATCGCCAAAAACATTCAGTACTTC.